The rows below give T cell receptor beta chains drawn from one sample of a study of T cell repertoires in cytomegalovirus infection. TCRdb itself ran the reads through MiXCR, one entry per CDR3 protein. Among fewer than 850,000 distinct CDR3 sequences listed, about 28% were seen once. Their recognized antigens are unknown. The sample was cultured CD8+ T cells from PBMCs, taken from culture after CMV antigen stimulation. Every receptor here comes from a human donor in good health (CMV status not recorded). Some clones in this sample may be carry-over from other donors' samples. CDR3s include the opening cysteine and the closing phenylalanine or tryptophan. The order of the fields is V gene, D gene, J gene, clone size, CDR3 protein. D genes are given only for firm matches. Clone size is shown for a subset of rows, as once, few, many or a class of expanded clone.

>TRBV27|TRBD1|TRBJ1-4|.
CASSLTGTGGPTNEKLFF
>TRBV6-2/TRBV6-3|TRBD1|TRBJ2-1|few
CASRNRDRGSYNEQFF
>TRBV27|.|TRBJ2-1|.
CASSFHSALLGYNEQFF
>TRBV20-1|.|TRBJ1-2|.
CSASQEYGGYTF
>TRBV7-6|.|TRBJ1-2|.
CASSGWDGTQRNYGYTF
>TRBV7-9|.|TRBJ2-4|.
CASSYVSRADDPKNIQYF
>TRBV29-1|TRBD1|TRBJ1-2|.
CSGATGLYGYTF
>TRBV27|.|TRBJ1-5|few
CASSSSGGHQPQHF
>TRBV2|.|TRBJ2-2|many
CASSGGAERNTGELFF
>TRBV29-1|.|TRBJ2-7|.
CSVEDSFEQYF
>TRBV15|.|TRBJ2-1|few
CATSRDDEQFF
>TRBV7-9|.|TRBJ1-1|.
CAVGEGNTEAFF
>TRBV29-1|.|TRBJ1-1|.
CSVTENTEAFF
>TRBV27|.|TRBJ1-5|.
CASSMTTGGNQPQHF
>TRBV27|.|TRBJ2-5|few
CASSLLGRANPQETQYF
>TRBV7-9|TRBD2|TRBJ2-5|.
CASSILAGRQETQYF
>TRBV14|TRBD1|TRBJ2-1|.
CASSLQGARYNEQFF
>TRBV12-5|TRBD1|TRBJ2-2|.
CASGFDTGADTGELFF
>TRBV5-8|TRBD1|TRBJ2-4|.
CASSWGQGNSDIQYF
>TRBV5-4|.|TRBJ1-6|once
CASSLRGPLHF
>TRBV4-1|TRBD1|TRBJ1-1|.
CASRPSGQQNTEAFF
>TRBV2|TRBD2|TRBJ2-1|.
CAGLTSGGPDRSSSYNEQFF
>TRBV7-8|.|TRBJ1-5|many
CASSQRPRGTSNQPQHF
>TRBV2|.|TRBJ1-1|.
CASSVSNTGNTEAFF
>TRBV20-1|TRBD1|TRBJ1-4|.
CSAQMGDREEKLFF
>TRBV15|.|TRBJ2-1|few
CATSRDRGTYNEQFF
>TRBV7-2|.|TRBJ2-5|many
CASTPDGETQYF
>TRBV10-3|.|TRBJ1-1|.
CAISERLSGGNTEAFF
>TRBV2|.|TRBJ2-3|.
CASSEGPFADTQYF
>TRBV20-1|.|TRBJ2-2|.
CSARVWDNTGELFF
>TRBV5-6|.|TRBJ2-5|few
CASGRTGEPQETQYF
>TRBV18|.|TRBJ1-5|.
CASSRGENSNQPQHF
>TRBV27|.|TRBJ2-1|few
CASSLIGVNEQFF
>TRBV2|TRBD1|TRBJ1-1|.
CASSGGQGDTEAFF
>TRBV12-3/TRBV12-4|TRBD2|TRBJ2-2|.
CASSSSGLAMNTGELFF
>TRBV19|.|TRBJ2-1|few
CASSMVHGVEQFF
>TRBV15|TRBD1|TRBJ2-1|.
CATSSRQGAPYNEQFF
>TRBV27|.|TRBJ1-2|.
CASSLSSRGNYGYTF
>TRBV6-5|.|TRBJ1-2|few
CASRPHGTYGYTF
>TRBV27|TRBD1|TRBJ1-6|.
CASSPAGTGLRSYNSPLHF
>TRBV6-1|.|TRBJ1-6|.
CASSAPTGLTNSPLHF
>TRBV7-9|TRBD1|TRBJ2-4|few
CASSSTGGAKKNIQYF
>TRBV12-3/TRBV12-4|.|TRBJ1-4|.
CASRPDRINEKLFF